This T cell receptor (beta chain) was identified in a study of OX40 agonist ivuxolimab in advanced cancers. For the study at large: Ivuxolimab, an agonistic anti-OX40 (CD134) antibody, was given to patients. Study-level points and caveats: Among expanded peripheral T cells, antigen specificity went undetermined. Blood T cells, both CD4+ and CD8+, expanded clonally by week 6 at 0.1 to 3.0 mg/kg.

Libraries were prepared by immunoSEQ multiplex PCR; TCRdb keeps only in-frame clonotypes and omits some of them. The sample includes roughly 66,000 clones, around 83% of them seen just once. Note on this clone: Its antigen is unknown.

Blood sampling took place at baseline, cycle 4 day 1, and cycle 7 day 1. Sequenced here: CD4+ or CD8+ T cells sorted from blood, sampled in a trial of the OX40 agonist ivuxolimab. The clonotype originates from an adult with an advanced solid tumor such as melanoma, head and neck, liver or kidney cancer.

CDR3 bases: TGTGCCAACAAAAAGGAGCGGGAGGGTTCCGGAGATACGCAGTATTTT. It translates to CANKKEREGSGDTQYF. V is TRBV18 and J is TRBJ2-3; 10 nucleotides agree with TRBD2. V lost 10 bases, J lost 5 bases, and 15 bases stayed unmatched. The germline V gene has CDR1 KGHSH and CDR2 LQKENI. CDR3 length equals 16 residues. The full variable domain, in which reference TRBV18 and TRBJ2-3 provide the parts outside the CDR3, is NAGVMQNPRHLVRRRGQEARLRCSPMKGHSHVYWYRQLPEEGLKFMVYLQKENIIDESGMPKERFSAEFPKEGPSILRIQQVVRGDSAAYFCANKKEREGSGDTQYFGPGTRLTVL.